Listed below are T cell receptor beta chains from one sample, sequenced in a study of cytomegalovirus exposure and HLA in healthy donors. Clones were read by immunoSEQ multiplex PCR, and TCRdb kept only the in-frame ones, dropping some. There are under 150,000 clones in the sample; over 80% occur only once, and approximately 1.1% lies in the top ten. The material sequenced was PBMCs. The receptors were sampled from a boy between 10 and 17 years old in good health and CMV-seronegative. The CDR3 runs from the conserved cysteine through the conserved F or W. Each record gives: D gene, V gene, clone size, J gene, CDR3 protein, CDR3 DNA. D genes are given only for firm matches. Only part of the rows carry a size: once, few, many, or a class if the clone is expanded.

>TRBD2|TRBV7-2|NA|TRBJ2-1
CASSLVSGRPFF
TGTGCCAGCAGCTTAGTGAGCGGGAGACCGTTCTTC
>TRBD2|TRBV6-5|NA|TRBJ2-7
CASSYSPSGRTEQYF
TGTGCCAGCAGTTACTCTCCGAGCGGGAGGACCGAGCAGTACTTC
>TRBD2|TRBV30|NA|TRBJ2-7
CAWRGSGSYEQYF
TGTGCCTGGAGAGGTAGCGGGAGCTACGAGCAGTACTTC
>NA|TRBV19|once|TRBJ1-1
CASSNSLNTEAFF
TGTGCCAGTAGTAACAGCCTGAACACTGAAGCTTTCTTT
>NA|TRBV12-5|NA|TRBJ1-1
CASGLFISGLNTEAFF
TGTGCTAGTGGTTTGTTTATCTCAGGACTCAACACTGAAGCTTTCTTT
>NA|TRBV5-6|few|TRBJ2-1
CASSLGQIYNEQFF
TGTGCCAGCAGCTTGGGGCAAATTTACAATGAGCAGTTCTTC
>NA|TRBV30|NA|TRBJ2-1
CAWSVGQGPFF
TGTGCCTGGAGTGTAGGGCAGGGGCCGTTCTTC
>NA|TRBV30|NA|TRBJ2-7
CAWSVQGPYEQYF
TGTGCCTGGAGTGTTCAGGGTCCGTACGAGCAGTACTTC
>NA|TRBV7-9|NA|TRBJ1-1
CASSLGHLPRDTEAFF
TGTGCCAGCAGCTTGGGGCACCTCCCTAGGGACACTGAAGCTTTCTTT
>TRBD2|TRBV25-1|NA|TRBJ2-3
CASSVAGSTDTQYF
TGTGCCAGCAGTGTAGCGGGGAGTACAGATACGCAGTATTTT
>NA|TRBV19|NA|TRBJ2-3
CASSISSPRDTQYF
TGTGCCAGTAGCATATCTTCCCCTAGAGATACGCAGTATTTT
>NA|TRBV6-7|NA|TRBJ2-3
CASSPVTDTQYF
TGTGCCAGCAGCCCAGTCACAGATACGCAGTATTTT
>NA|TRBV5-1|NA|TRBJ1-3
CASSLGAGSFLDTIYF
TGCGCCAGCAGCTTGGGGGCAGGCTCCTTCCTGGACACCATATATTTT
>TRBD2|TRBV19|NA|TRBJ2-7
CASSSTASGSYEQYF
TGTGCCAGTAGTAGTACGGCTAGCGGGTCCTACGAGCAGTACTTC
>NA|TRBV27|NA|TRBJ2-3
CASSLSGAPYEQYF
TGTGCCAGCAGTTTATCGGGGGCACCTTACGAGCAGTATTTT
>TRBD2|TRBV4-3|NA|TRBJ2-5
CASSQGGVAGGIETQYF
TGCGCCAGCAGCCAAGGGGGGGTAGCGGGAGGGATAGAGACCCAGTACTTC
>NA|TRBV10-3|NA|TRBJ1-2
CAISSEPYYGYTF
TGTGCCATCAGTTCGGAGCCTTACTATGGCTACACCTTC
>NA|TRBV4-2|NA|TRBJ1-3
CASSQSGGNTIYF
TGTGCCAGCAGCCAATCAGGGGGAAACACCATATATTTT
>TRBD2|TRBV6-1|NA|TRBJ2-1
CASTLGTSEYNEQFF
TGTGCCAGCACCTTGGGGACTAGCGAGTACAATGAGCAGTTCTTC
>NA|TRBV5-1|NA|TRBJ1-1
CASSIAEANTEAFF
TGCGCCAGCAGCATTGCGGAAGCGAACACTGAAGCTTTCTTT
>TRBD2|TRBV2|NA|TRBJ2-5
CASSATSGRSETQYF
TGTGCCAGCAGCGCGACTAGCGGGAGATCGGAGACCCAGTACTTC
>NA|TRBV19|few|TRBJ1-5
CASSFIQGRNQPQHF
TGTGCCAGTAGTTTCATACAGGGTCGCAATCAGCCCCAGCATTTT
>NA|TRBV7-2|NA|TRBJ1-1
CASSLGGGLNTEAFF
TGTGCCAGCAGCTTAGGAGGCGGATTGAACACTGAAGCTTTCTTT
>TRBD2|TRBV5-1|NA|TRBJ2-7
CASSGGLAGVWSYEQYF
TGCGCCAGCAGCGGGGGACTAGCGGGAGTGTGGTCCTACGAGCAGTACTTC
>TRBD2|TRBV5-1|NA|TRBJ2-5
CASSPGTIRETQYF
TGCGCCAGCAGCCCCGGGACTATCCGGGAGACCCAGTACTTC
>NA|TRBV12-5|NA|TRBJ2-6
CASGFLLSGANVLTF
TGTGCTAGTGGTTTTCTCCTCTCTGGGGCCAACGTCCTGACTTTC
>NA|TRBV4-2|NA|TRBJ2-5
CASSRAGLQETQYF
TGTGCCAGCAGCCGCGCGGGTCTCCAAGAGACCCAGTACTTC
>NA|TRBV14|NA|TRBJ2-5
CASSLNTFETQYF
TGTGCCAGCAGCCTAAATACTTTTGAGACCCAGTACTTC
>TRBD2|TRBV18|NA|TRBJ2-7
CASSGTSAPNEQYF
TGTGCCAGCTCGGGGACTAGCGCCCCTAACGAGCAGTACTTC
>NA|TRBV19|NA|TRBJ2-5
CASSPSSAQETQYF
TGTGCCAGTAGTCCCAGCAGCGCACAAGAGACCCAGTACTTC
>TRBD1|TRBV27|NA|TRBJ2-7
CASRNADRPYEQYF
TGTGCCAGCAGGAATGCGGACAGGCCCTACGAGCAGTACTTC
>TRBD2|TRBV4-2|NA|TRBJ2-3
CASSQGSFSGPDTQYF
TGTGCCAGCAGCCAAGGAAGTTTTAGCGGGCCGGATACGCAGTATTTT
>NA|TRBV2|NA|TRBJ2-2
CASRRSSTEYTGELFF
TGTGCCAGCAGGAGATCTTCTACAGAGTACACCGGGGAGCTGTTTTTT
>NA|TRBV2|NA|TRBJ2-4
CASSDPTGGGNIQYF
TGTGCCAGCAGTGATCCGACAGGTGGGGGAAACATTCAGTACTTC
>TRBD2|TRBV19|NA|TRBJ2-2
CASSIRGGRSTGELFF
TGTGCCAGTAGTATACGGGGGGGGCGCAGCACCGGGGAGCTGTTTTTT
>NA|TRBV7-2|NA|TRBJ1-1
CASSFSQGSNTEAFF
TGTGCCAGCAGCTTCTCCCAGGGCTCGAACACTGAAGCTTTCTTT
>NA|TRBV7-9|NA|TRBJ2-3
CASSLAGEDTQYF
TGTGCCAGCAGCTTAGCGGGAGAGGATACGCAGTATTTT
>NA|TRBV2|NA|TRBJ2-3
CASKERQTDTQYF
TGTGCCAGCAAGGAGCGGCAGACAGATACGCAGTATTTT
>TRBD2|TRBV30|few|TRBJ2-1
CGTASGYNEQFF
TGTGGCACAGCTAGCGGGTACAATGAGCAGTTCTTC
>NA|TRBV9|NA|TRBJ2-5
CASSMGPAETQYF
TGTGCCAGCAGCATGGGCCCGGCGGAGACCCAGTACTTC
>TRBD1|TRBV30|NA|TRBJ2-7
CAWSPGQGYEQYF
TGTGCCTGGAGTCCGGGACAGGGCTACGAGCAGTACTTC
>TRBD1|TRBV4-3|few|TRBJ1-1
CASSQGRQGRTEAFF
TGCGCCAGCAGCCAAGGGCGACAGGGGAGGACTGAAGCTTTCTTT
>NA|TRBV27|NA|TRBJ2-4
CASSSGPWGDIQYF
TGTGCCAGCAGTTCGGGGCCTTGGGGGGACATTCAGTACTTC
>NA|TRBV7-6|NA|TRBJ2-7
CASSLSGQPSFREQYF
TGTGCCAGCAGCTTATCAGGGCAGCCTTCTTTCCGCGAGCAGTACTTC
>TRBD2|TRBV30|NA|TRBJ2-5
CAWSALAGSETQYF
TGTGCCTGGAGCGCCCTAGCGGGATCAGAGACCCAGTACTTC
>TRBD1|TRBV5-1|NA|TRBJ2-1
CASSLDRVNYNEQFF
TGCGCCAGCAGCTTAGACAGGGTAAACTACAATGAGCAGTTCTTC
>TRBD1|TRBV5-8|NA|TRBJ2-3
CASSLWGMTGQSSTDTQYF
TGTGCCAGCAGCTTGTGGGGAATGACGGGACAGTCTAGCACAGATACGCAGTATTTT
>NA|TRBV5-6|NA|TRBJ1-4
CASSLAGANEKLFF
TGTGCCAGCAGCTTGGCAGGGGCTAATGAAAAACTGTTTTTT
>TRBD2|TRBV4-1|NA|TRBJ2-5
CASSQEVAGGPRYQETQYF
TGCGCCAGCAGCCAAGAGGTAGCGGGAGGGCCGAGGTACCAAGAGACCCAGTACTTC